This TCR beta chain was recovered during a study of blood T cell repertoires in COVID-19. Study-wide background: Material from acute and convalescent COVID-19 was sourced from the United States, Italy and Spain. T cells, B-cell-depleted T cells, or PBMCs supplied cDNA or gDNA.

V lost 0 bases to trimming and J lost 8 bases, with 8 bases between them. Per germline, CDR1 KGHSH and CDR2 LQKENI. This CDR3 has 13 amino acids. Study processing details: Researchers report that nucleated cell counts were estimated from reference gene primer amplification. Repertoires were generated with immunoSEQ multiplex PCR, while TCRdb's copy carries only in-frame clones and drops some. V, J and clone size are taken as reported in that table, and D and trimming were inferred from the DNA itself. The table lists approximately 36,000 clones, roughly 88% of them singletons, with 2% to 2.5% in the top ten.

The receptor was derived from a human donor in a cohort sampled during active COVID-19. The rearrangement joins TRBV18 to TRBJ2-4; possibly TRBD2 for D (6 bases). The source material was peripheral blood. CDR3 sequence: CASSPPRRDIQYF. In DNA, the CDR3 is TGTGCCAGCTCACCACCCCGGAGGGACATTCAGTACTTC.